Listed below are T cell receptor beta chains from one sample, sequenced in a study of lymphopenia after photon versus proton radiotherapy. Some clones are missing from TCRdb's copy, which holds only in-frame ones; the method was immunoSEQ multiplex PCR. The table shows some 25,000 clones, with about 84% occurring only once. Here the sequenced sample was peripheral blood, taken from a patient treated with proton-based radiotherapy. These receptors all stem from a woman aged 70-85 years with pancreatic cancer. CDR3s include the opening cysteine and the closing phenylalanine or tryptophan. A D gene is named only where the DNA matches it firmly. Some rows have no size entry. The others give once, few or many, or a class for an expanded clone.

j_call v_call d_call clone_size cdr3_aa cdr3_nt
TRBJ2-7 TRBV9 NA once CASSVGDGPYEQYF TGTGCCAGCAGCGTCGGGGACGGGCCCTACGAGCAGTACTTC
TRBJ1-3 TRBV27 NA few CASSLTYSAGNTIYF TGTGCCAGCAGTTTAACCTACAGCGCTGGAAACACCATATATTTT
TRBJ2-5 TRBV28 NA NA CASAQETQYF TGTGCCAGCGCCCAAGAGACCCAGTACTTC
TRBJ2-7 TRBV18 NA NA CASSPTGNYEQYF TGTGCCAGCTCACCGACTGGGAACTACGAGCAGTACTTC
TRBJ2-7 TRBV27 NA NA CASSPGRIGHEQYF TGTGCCAGCAGCCCCGGACGCATAGGCCACGAGCAGTACTTC
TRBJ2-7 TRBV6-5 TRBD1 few CASSYHGTGGEQYF TGTGCCAGCAGTTACCATGGGACAGGGGGGGAGCAGTACTTC
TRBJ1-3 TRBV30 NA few CAWKAVSGNTIYF TGTGCCTGGAAGGCCGTCTCTGGAAACACCATATATTTT
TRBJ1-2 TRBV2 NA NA CASSFPDNSLNYGYTF TGTGCCAGCAGTTTCCCGGACAACTCCTTAAACTATGGCTACACCTTC
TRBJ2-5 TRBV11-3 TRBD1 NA CASSSTGTEKETQYF TGTGCCAGCAGCTCGACCGGGACAGAAAAAGAGACCCAGTACTTC
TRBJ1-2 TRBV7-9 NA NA CASSLLGSYGYTF TGTGCCAGCAGCTTACTGGGTTCCTATGGCTACACCTTC
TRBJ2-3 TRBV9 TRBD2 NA CASRVGLAGSDTQYF TGTGCCAGCAGGGTCGGACTAGCGGGGTCCGATACGCAGTATTTT
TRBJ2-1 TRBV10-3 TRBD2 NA CAIRMTSGSSYNEQFF TGTGCCATCAGGATGACTAGCGGGAGCTCCTACAATGAGCAGTTCTTC
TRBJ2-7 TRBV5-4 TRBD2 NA CASSLTGGTYEQYF TGTGCCAGCAGCTTAACGGGAGGGACCTACGAGCAGTACTTC
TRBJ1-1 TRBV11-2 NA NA CASSLRGNTEAFF TGTGCCAGCAGCCTCAGGGGGAACACTGAAGCTTTCTTT
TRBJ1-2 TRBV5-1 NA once CASSRDGGNYGYTF TGCGCCAGCAGTCGGGACGGGGGGAACTATGGCTACACCTTC
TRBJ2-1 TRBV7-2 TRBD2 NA CASSLVPLAGVNEQFF TGTGCCAGCAGCTTAGTGCCGCTAGCGGGAGTCAATGAGCAGTTCTTC
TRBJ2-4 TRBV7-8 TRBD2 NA CASSLGLAGGPEDIQYF TGTGCCAGCAGCTTAGGTCTAGCGGGAGGGCCTGAGGACATTCAGTACTTC
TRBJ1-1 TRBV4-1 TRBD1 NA CASSQAFRGRTEAFF TGCGCCAGCAGCCAAGCTTTCAGGGGGCGGACTGAAGCTTTCTTT
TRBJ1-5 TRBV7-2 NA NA CASSFIGSNQPQHF TGTGCCAGCAGCTTCATAGGGTCCAATCAGCCCCAGCATTTT
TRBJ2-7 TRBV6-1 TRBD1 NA CASSVGTGDFEQYF TGTGCCAGCAGTGTCGGGACAGGGGATTTCGAGCAGTACTTC
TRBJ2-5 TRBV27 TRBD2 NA CASSILLAGAVQETQYF TGTGCCAGCAGTATCCTTCTAGCGGGAGCGGTGCAAGAGACCCAGTACTTC
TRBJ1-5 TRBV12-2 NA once CASRLAPPRGKNQPQHF TGTGCAAGTCGCTTAGCGCCCCCCCGAGGAAAAAATCAGCCCCAGCATTTT
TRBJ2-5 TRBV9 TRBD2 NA CASSGGRPGLAGLETQYF TGTGCCAGCAGCGGGGGACGACCGGGACTAGCGGGATTGGAGACCCAGTACTTC
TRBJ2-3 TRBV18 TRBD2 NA CASSPTSGRQDTQYF TGTGCCAGCTCACCCACTAGCGGGAGACAGGATACGCAGTATTTT
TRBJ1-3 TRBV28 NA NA CASSTPSGNTIYF TGTGCCAGCAGTACACCTTCGGGAAACACCATATATTTT
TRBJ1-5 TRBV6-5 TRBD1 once CASSYAPTGGNQPQHF TGTGCCAGCAGTTATGCCCCGACAGGGGGCAATCAGCCCCAGCATTTT
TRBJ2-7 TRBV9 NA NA CASSVAGASVEQYF TGTGCCAGCAGCGTAGCGGGGGCATCGGTCGAGCAGTACTTC
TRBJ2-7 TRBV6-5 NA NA CASRGKIGPYEQYF TGTGCCAGCAGGGGCAAGATTGGCCCCTACGAGCAGTACTTC
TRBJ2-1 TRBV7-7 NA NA CASSLGASVNEQFF TGTGCTAGCAGCTTAGGCGCTAGCGTCAATGAGCAGTTCTTC
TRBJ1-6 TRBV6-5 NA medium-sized CASSSMWGKNSPLHF TGTGCCAGCAGTTCAATGTGGGGAAAGAATTCACCCCTCCACTTT
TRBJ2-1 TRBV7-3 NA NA CASSLDGRTNEQFF TGTGCCAGCAGCTTGGACGGGAGAACCAATGAGCAGTTCTTC
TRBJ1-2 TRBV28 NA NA CASSDDRSSLANYGYTF TGTGCCAGCAGTGACGACCGCAGCTCATTAGCTAACTATGGCTACACCTTC
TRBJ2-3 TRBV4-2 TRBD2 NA CASSQERLADYTDTQYF TGTGCCAGCAGCCAAGAAAGGCTAGCGGATTACACAGATACGCAGTATTTT
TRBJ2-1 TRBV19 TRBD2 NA CASTLAGPSYNEQFF TGTGCCAGTACCTTAGCGGGGCCGTCCTACAATGAGCAGTTCTTC
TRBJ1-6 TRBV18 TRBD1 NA CASSPLPGQGEYDNSPLHF TGTGCCAGCTCACCACTACCGGGACAGGGGGAATACGATAATTCACCCCTCCACTTT
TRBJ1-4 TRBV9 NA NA CASSAQPLGANEKLFF TGTGCCAGCAGCGCACAGCCGTTGGGGGCTAATGAAAAACTGTTTTTT
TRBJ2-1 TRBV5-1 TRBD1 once CASSLEGTGDNEQFF TGCGCCAGCAGCTTGGAGGGGACAGGGGACAATGAGCAGTTCTTC
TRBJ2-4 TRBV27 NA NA CASSLGGLNIQYF TGTGCCAGCAGTTTGGGGGGTTTAAACATTCAGTACTTC
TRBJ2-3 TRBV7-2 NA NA CASSLTGTRLADTQYF TGTGCCAGCAGCTTAACCGGAACCCGTCTAGCAGATACGCAGTATTTT
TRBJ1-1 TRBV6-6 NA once CASSSGQLEAFF TGTGCCAGCAGTTCCGGACAGCTTGAAGCTTTCTTT
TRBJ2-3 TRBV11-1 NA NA CASRGRGVDTQYF TGTGCCAGCAGAGGCCGGGGTGTAGATACGCAGTATTTT
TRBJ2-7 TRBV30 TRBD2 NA CAWSPRGGGGEQYF TGTGCCTGGAGCCCCCGGGGTGGGGGGGGCGAGCAGTACTTC
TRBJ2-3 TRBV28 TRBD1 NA CASTTGGLTSTDTQYF TGTGCCAGCACAACAGGGGGCCTCACTAGCACAGATACGCAGTATTTT
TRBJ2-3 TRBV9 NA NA CASSVEGGLPTDTQYF TGTGCCAGCAGCGTAGAGGGGGGACTACCGACAGATACGCAGTATTTT
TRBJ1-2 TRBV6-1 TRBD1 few CASSAGTGAGYTF TGTGCCAGCAGTGCCGGGACAGGGGCTGGCTACACCTTC
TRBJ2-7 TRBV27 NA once CASSSNSLGGTKYEQYF TGTGCCAGCAGTTCAAATAGTTTAGGCGGGACCAAATACGAGCAGTACTTC
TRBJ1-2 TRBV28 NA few CASRHRVGYTF TGTGCCAGCAGGCACCGAGTTGGCTACACCTTC
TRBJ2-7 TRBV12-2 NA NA CASRLGSDEQYF TGTGCAAGTCGCTTAGGCTCGGACGAGCAGTACTTC
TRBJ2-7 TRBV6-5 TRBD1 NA CASSGGTYEQYF TGTGCCAGCTCAGGGGGCACCTACGAGCAGTACTTC
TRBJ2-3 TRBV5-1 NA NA CASSLESGPGPDTQYF TGCGCCAGCAGCTTGGAGTCGGGGCCTGGCCCAGATACGCAGTATTTT
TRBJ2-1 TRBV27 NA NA CASSLSSTARRDEQFF TGTGCCAGCAGCCTAAGTAGTACCGCCCGGCGGGATGAGCAGTTCTTC
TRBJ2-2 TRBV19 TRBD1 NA CASSKDRVRTGELFF TGTGCCAGTAGTAAAGACAGGGTGCGGACCGGGGAGCTGTTTTTT
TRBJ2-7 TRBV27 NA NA CASRGLHEQYF TGTGCCAGCAGGGGCCTCCACGAGCAGTACTTC
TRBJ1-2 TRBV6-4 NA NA CASSDSRSYGYTF TGTGCCAGCAGTGACAGCAGAAGCTATGGCTACACCTTC
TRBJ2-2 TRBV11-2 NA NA CASSLVIGELFF TGTGCCAGCAGCTTGGTAATCGGGGAGCTGTTTTTT
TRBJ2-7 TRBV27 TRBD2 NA CASSLGSASGSYEQYF TGTGCCAGCAGTTTAGGGTCGGCTAGCGGCTCCTACGAGCAGTACTTC
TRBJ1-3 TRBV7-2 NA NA CASSLTLRGSGNTIYF TGTGCCAGCAGCTTAACCCTACGGGGTTCTGGAAACACCATATATTTT
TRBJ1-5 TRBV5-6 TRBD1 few CASSLGTGINQPQHF TGTGCCAGCAGCTTGGGGACAGGGATTAATCAGCCCCAGCATTTT
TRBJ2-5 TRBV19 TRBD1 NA CASGQGGFQETQYF TGTGCCAGTGGACAGGGCGGCTTCCAAGAGACCCAGTACTTC